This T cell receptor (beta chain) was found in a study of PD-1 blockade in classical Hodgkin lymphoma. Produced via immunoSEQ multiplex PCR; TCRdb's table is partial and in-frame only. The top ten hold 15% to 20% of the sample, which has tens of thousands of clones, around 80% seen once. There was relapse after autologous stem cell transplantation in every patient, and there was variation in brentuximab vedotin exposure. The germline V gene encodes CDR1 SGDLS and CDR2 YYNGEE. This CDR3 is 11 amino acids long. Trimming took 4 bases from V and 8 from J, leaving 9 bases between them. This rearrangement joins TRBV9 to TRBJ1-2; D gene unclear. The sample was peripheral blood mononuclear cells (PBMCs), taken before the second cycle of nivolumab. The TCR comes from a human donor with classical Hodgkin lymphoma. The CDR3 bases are TGTGCCAGCAGCTCCCGGACGGGCTACACCTTC. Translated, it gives CASSSRTGYTF.